These 17 T cell receptor beta chains were sequenced from one sample in a study of T-cell reconstitution after alpha-beta-depleted transplantation in children. Unique molecular identifiers featured in how the TCRbeta library was prepared. TCRdb re-called the PCR reads with MiXCR, one entry per CDR3 protein. The sample consists of about 200,000 distinct CDR3 sequences, approximately 6.9% of them appearing once. The sample in question was PBMCs, obtained before TCRalphabeta/CD19-depleted stem cell transplant. These receptors were taken from a boy younger than 10 with acute lymphoblastic leukemia, due to receive a stem cell transplant.

This clonotype was counted ten times or more. The chain is built from TRBV7-9 and TRBJ2-2, with D maybe TRBD2 (6 bases). Per germline, CDR1 SEHNR and CDR2 FQNEAQ (reference sequence). This CDR3 contains 16 residues. The V gene lost 5 bases and the J gene lost 4 bases, with 17 bases spanning the gap. The CDR3 DNA reads TGTGCCAGCAGCGTGATCGGAGGGCCGGTCACCGGGGAGCTGTTTTTT. Its protein is CASSVIGGPVTGELFF.

In its sample, this clonotype was seen many times. The chain links TRBV20-1 to TRBJ2-3; D gene unclear. The CDR3 totals 13 residues. V was shortened by 2 bases and J by 1 base, with 7 bases between the two germline ends. Germline CDR1 and CDR2: DFQATT and SNEGSKA (reference sequence). CDR3 sequence reads: CSARFLGTDTQYF. The CDR3 coding sequence is TGCAGTGCTAGATTTTTGGGCACAGATACGCAGTATTTT.

This clonotype was seen a few times. This chain uses TRBV27 with TRBJ2-1, with TRBD2 matching over 10 bases. V was clipped by 4 bases and J by 7 bases; unmatched bases: 7. The CDR3 consists of 15 residues. Per germline, CDR1 MNHEY and CDR2 SMNVEV (reference sequence). The CDR3 spells CASSSPSGGLNEQFF. The CDR3 DNA is TGTGCCAGCAGTTCCCCTAGCGGGGGTTTGAATGAGCAGTTCTTC.

This clonotype has just a few counts. The chain uses TRBV28 and TRBJ2-5, with D maybe TRBD1 (5 bases). The germline CDR1 and CDR2 sequences are MDHEN and SYDVKM. The V end lost 8 bases, the J end lost 5 bases, and 12 bases lay between the germline ends. The CDR3 extends over 12 amino acids. The CDR3 bases are TGTGCCAGCCAGGCAGGGTGGGAGACCCAGTACTTC. Encoded protein: CASQAGWETQYF. Full variable domain (rest looked up from reference TRBV28 and TRBJ2-5): DVKVTQSSRYLVKRTGEKVFLECVQDMDHENMFWYRQDPGLGLRLIYFSYDVKMKEKGDIPEGYSVSREKKERFSLILESASTNQTSMYLCASQAGWETQYFGPGTRLLVL.

This chain's CDR3 is CASSGTYEQYF. The DNA of the CDR3 is TGCGCCAGCAGCGGCACCTACGAGCAGTACTTC. The chain couples TRBV5-1 to TRBJ2-7; D unresolved. The CDR3 spans 11 residues. Germline V lookup: CDR1 SGHRS, CDR2 YFSETQ. V shed 4 bases and J shed 2 bases, with 4 bases lying between them.

This clonotype was seen just once. This chain connects TRBV29-1 to TRBJ1-2; 8 nucleotides line up with TRBD1. Germline V CDR1 and CDR2: SQVTM, ANQGSEA. J gave up 5 bases and V 3 bases, and 11 bases lay outside the gene matches. This CDR3 region has 15 residues. This CDR3 is CSVDRSGGGNYGYTF. CDR3 DNA sequence: TGCAGCGTTGATAGATCAGGGGGCGGTAATTATGGCTACACCTTC. The full variable domain, completed using reference TRBV29-1 and TRBJ1-2, is SAVISQKPSRDICQRGTSLTIQCQVDSQVTMMFWYRQQPGQSLTLIATANQGSEATYESGFVIDKFPISRPNLTFSTLTVSNMSPEDSSIYLCSVDRSGGGNYGYTFGSGTRLTVV.

This clonotype was picked up many times. J is TRBJ2-3 and V is TRBV2; D is possibly TRBD2 (5 bases). This CDR3 region has 15 residues. Looked up from germline, CDR1 is SNHLY and CDR2 is FYNNEI. V was clipped by 2 bases and J by 2 bases, with 11 bases between them. CDR3 in amino acids: CASSEWEQITDTQYF. The CDR3 DNA follows: TGTGCCAGCAGTGAATGGGAGCAAATCACAGATACGCAGTATTTT.

This clonotype was seen ten or more times. In DNA, the CDR3 is TGCAGCGTTGAGATGGGTGGGGCCCAGTACTTC. It encodes CSVEMGGAQYF. The chain combines TRBV29-1 with TRBJ2-5; no firm D call. Trimming cost V 3 bases and J 9 bases, with 11 bases left between them. CDR3 length: 11 residues. Germline V gene lookup returns CDR1 SQVTM and CDR2 ANQGSEA.

This clonotype was seen ten or more times. This sequence joins TRBV11-1 and TRBJ2-7; 10 bases agree with TRBD2. The CDR3 extends over 15 amino acids. CDR1 SGHAT and CDR2 FQDESV come from the germline V gene (reference sequence). The junction had 10 bases not matched to a gene; V was cut back by 5 bases and J by 6 bases. The CDR3 DNA sequence: TGTGCCAGCAGCAACTCTCTAGCGGGAGCTGGCGAGCAGTACTTC. Its translation: CASSNSLAGAGEQYF.

V and J are TRBV10-2 and TRBJ2-7, with 8 bases that match TRBD2. V shed 4 bases and J 2 bases; nucleotides not matched to a gene: 4. The CDR3 is 14 residues long. The germline V gene has CDR1 WSHSY and CDR2 SAAADI. The CDR3 coding sequence is TGCGCCAGCAGTGGACCGGGACTAGCCTACGAGCAGTACTTC. This encodes CASSGPGLAYEQYF.

This clonotype was found a few times. The gene calls are TRBV28 and TRBJ1-6; tentatively, D is TRBD1 (6 bases). This CDR3 has 16 amino acids. The V end lost 4 bases, the J end lost 6 bases, and 16 bases lay between the germline ends. Per the germline V gene, CDR1 is MDHEN and CDR2 is SYDVKM. The CDR3 DNA reads as TGTGCCAGCAGTTCCGGGACACCAACTCTTAATTCACCCCTCCACTTT. Its translation: CASSSGTPTLNSPLHF.

This clonotype occurred many times. The CDR3, as DNA: TGTGCCAGCAGCCCCCGGGGGACTAGCTATTTGACCTCCGAGCAGTACTTC. Translated: CASSPRGTSYLTSEQYF. The chain carries TRBV7-8 and TRBJ2-7; 9 bases map to TRBD2. CDR3 size: 17 residues. From germline, CDR1 is SGHVS and CDR2 FQNEAQ. The V segment lost 5 bases and the J segment 6 bases; nucleotides outside the gene matches: 17. Variable domain in full (rest from reference TRBV7-8 and TRBJ2-7): GAGVSQSPRYKVAKRGQDVALRCDPISGHVSLFWYQQALGQGPEFLTYFQNEAQLDKSGLPSDRFFAERPEGSVSTLKIQRTQQEDSAVYLCASSPRGTSYLTSEQYFGPGTRLTVT.

V is TRBV3-1 and J is TRBJ1-5, with D unclear. Germline V lookup: CDR1 LGHDT, CDR2 YNNKEL (reference sequence). The CDR3 loop spans 13 amino acids. Trimming removed 1 base from V and 7 bases from J, with 8 bases in between. The CDR3 DNA reads as TGTGCCAGCAGCCAAGTCCGGGAACAGCCCCAGCATTTT. Protein product: CASSQVREQPQHF.

The rearrangement uses TRBV15 and TRBJ2-6; 11 nucleotides line up with TRBD2. Trimming removed 4 bases from V and 0 bases from J; junction bases left unmatched: 8. From germline, CDR1 is LNHNV and CDR2 YYDKDF (reference sequence). This CDR3 has 19 amino acids. In DNA form, the CDR3 reads TGTGCCACCAGCAAATCCGGGACTAGCGGCTTCTCTGGGGCCAACGTCCTGACTTTC. This translates into CATSKSGTSGFSGANVLTF.

This clonotype was counted at least ten times. This chain links TRBV11-2 with TRBJ2-7, with D possibly matching TRBD1 (6 bases). V was pared by 5 bases and J by 0 bases, with 8 bases between. The CDR3 extends over 13 amino acids. Germline V CDR1 and CDR2: SGHAT, FQNNGV. CDR3 DNA sequence: TGTGCCAGCAGCCAGGGGATCTCCTACGAGCAGTACTTC. Translation gives CASSQGISYEQYF.

This clonotype was seen only a few times. The gene calls are TRBV30 and TRBJ2-5, with unresolved D. This CDR3 has 14 residues. V was cut by 4 bases and J by 5 bases, with 17 bases left in between. Germline CDR1 GTSNPN, CDR2 SVGIG (reference sequence). The CDR3 DNA follows: TGTGCCTGGAAACCGGACCATGGCTCGGAGACCCAGTACTTC. Translating it yields CAWKPDHGSETQYF.

This clonotype was detected ten times or more. The chain has TRBV5-1 and TRBJ2-7; D may correspond to TRBD1 or TRBD2 (5 bases each). The CDR3 is made up of 13 amino acids. The germline V gene encodes CDR1 SGHRS and CDR2 YFSETQ. V was cut by 1 base and J by 3 bases, with 8 bases left in between. This CDR3 reads CASSLRGDYEQYF. CDR3 in DNA: TGCGCCAGCAGCTTGCGAGGGGACTACGAGCAGTACTTC.